The 10 T cell receptor beta chains presented below share a single source sample, sequenced in a study of T cell repertoires in cytomegalovirus infection. TCRdb ran MiXCR on the reads and lists one entry per CDR3 protein. The table shows approximately 320,000 distinct CDR3 sequences, with 9% to 9.5% occurring only once. Sequencing used PBMCs. The receptors derive from a human donor in good health (CMV status not recorded). Some clones in this sample may be carry-over from other donors' samples.

To note about this clonotype: Being one base from a much bigger clone, this may be a read error. The chain uses TRBV7-3 and TRBJ2-1; D possibly corresponds to TRBD2 (7 bases). CDR3 length: 14 residues. CDR1 SGHTA and CDR2 FQGTGA come from the germline V gene. V lost 3 bases, J lost 6 bases, and 12 bases lay in between. The CDR3: CASSFWGGPNEQFF. The CDR3 DNA sequence: TGTGCCAGCAGCTTTTGGGGGGGGCCCAATGAGCAGTTCTTC.

J is TRBJ2-7 and V is TRBV7-4; D uncertain. The CDR3 covers 13 residues. Per the germline V gene, CDR1 is SGHVT and CDR2 is SQSDAQ. V was pared by 0 bases and J by 6 bases, with 9 bases between. CDR3 amino acids: CASSLADTTEQYF. The CDR3 DNA reads as TGTGCCAGCAGCTTAGCCGACACCACCGAGCAGTACTTC.

This clonotype showed up just a few times. The rearrangement uses TRBV7-3 and TRBJ1-5; perhaps TRBD1 as D (5 bases). Germline V gene sequence: CDR1 SGHTA, CDR2 FQGTGA. This CDR3 comprises 14 residues. V lost 5 bases, J lost 7 bases, and 15 bases lay in between. The CDR3 DNA reads TGTGCCAGCAGCCCCGGAGGGGAAGGGCAGCCCCAGCATTTT. Its translation is CASSPGGEGQPQHF.

There are many counts of this clonotype. The V call is TRBV10-3, the J call TRBJ1-5; weak D call: TRBD1 (5 bases). Trimming pared 3 bases from V and 6 bases from J, leaving 12 bases between. The CDR3 sequence is 14 residues long. Germline V gene data show CDR1 as ENHRY and CDR2 as SYGVKD. The CDR3 region is CAISEADGGQPQHF. CDR3 DNA: TGTGCCATCAGTGAAGCAGACGGGGGTCAGCCCCAGCATTTT.

This clonotype was counted only a few times. The V call is TRBV5-1, the J call TRBJ2-2; TRBD2 matches 13 bases. CDR1 and CDR2 from the germline V gene are SGHRS and YFSETQ. This CDR3 contains 17 residues. V gave up 3 bases and J gave up 5 bases; unmatched junction bases: 7. CDR3 amino acids: CASSYGLAGDGTGELFF. The DNA of the CDR3 is TGCGCCAGCAGCTATGGACTAGCGGGAGACGGGACCGGGGAGCTGTTTTTT. Variable domain in full (rest from reference TRBV5-1 and TRBJ2-2): KAGVTQTPRYLIKTRGQQVTLSCSPISGHRSVSWYQQTPGQGLQFLFEYFSETQRNKGNFPGRFSGRQFSNSRSEMNVSTLELGDSALYLCASSYGLAGDGTGELFFGEGSRLTVL.

The rearrangement joins TRBV5-6 to TRBJ2-1, with D maybe TRBD1 (8 bases). The CDR3 extends over 14 amino acids. Trimming shortened V by 5 bases and J by 6 bases, and 15 bases separated the two germline ends. CDR1 SGHDT and CDR2 YYEEEE come from the germline V gene. The DNA of the CDR3 is TGTGCCAGCAGATTACAGGGGGGGATCAATGAGCAGTTCTTC. Amino acid sequence: CASRLQGGINEQFF.

The rearrangement uses TRBV20-1 and TRBJ2-3; perhaps TRBD2 as D (6 bases). Germline-derived CDR1 and CDR2 are DFQATT and SNEGSKA (reference sequence). The CDR3 runs to 15 residues. V was trimmed by 3 bases and J by 4 bases, leaving 17 bases between them. This chain's CDR3 is CSARGRRDPPDTQYF. The CDR3 DNA sequence: TGCAGTGCTAGGGGTAGGAGGGACCCGCCAGATACGCAGTATTTT.

This clonotype was recorded many times. The chain joins TRBV7-2 to TRBJ2-1; 9 bases match TRBD2. The J segment lost 7 bases and the V segment lost 0 bases, leaving 7 bases of the junction unmatched. Per germline, CDR1 SGHTA and CDR2 FQGNSA. The CDR3 is 16 amino acids. CDR3 sequence (DNA): TGTGCCAGCAGCTTAGCTCAGAGTAGCGGGAGTAATGAGCAGTTCTTC. It specifies CASSLAQSSGSNEQFF. Together with reference TRBV7-2 and TRBJ2-1, the CDR3 gives the full variable domain: GAGVSQSPSNKVTEKGKDVELRCDPISGHTALYWYRQSLGQGLEFLIYFQGNSAPDKSGLPSDRFSAERTGGSVSTLTIQRTQQEDSAVYLCASSLAQSSGSNEQFFGPGTRLTVL.

The genes are TRBV2 and TRBJ2-7; D remains unclear. V dropped 3 bases and J dropped 0 bases, with 9 bases sitting between them. Germline loops: CDR1 SNHLY, CDR2 FYNNEI. This CDR3 has 14 residues. The CDR3: CASSEAGVSYEQYF. Written as DNA, the CDR3 is TGTGCCAGCAGTGAGGCAGGAGTCTCCTACGAGCAGTACTTC.

V gene TRBV5-3 combines with J gene TRBJ1-1, with D possibly TRBD1 on 6 matching bases. TRBV5-3 is identified as an open reading frame with a role that is uncertain. Trimming shortened V by 6 bases and J by 0 bases, and 15 bases separated the two germline ends. The CDR3 has 15 residues. The CDR3 DNA is TGTGCCAGAACCGGGACACCCTCGCTGAACACTGAAGCTTTCTTT. Protein sequence: CARTGTPSLNTEAFF.